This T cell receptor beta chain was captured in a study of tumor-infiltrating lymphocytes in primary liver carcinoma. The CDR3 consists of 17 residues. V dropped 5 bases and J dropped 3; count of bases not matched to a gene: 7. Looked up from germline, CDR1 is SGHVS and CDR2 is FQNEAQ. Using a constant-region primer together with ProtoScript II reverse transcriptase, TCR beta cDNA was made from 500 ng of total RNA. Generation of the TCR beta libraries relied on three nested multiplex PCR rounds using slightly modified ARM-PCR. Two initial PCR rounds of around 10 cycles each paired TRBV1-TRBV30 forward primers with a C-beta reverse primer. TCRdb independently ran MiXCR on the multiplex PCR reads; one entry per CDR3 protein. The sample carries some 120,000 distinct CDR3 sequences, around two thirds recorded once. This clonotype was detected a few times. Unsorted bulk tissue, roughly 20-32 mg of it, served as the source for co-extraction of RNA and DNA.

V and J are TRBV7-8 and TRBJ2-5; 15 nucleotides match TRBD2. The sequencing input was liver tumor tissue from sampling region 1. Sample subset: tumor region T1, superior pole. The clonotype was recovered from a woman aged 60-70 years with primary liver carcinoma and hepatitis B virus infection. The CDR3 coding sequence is TGTGCCAGCAGCCCCCTCGGGACTAGCGGGAGGAAAGAGACCCAGTACTTC. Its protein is CASSPLGTSGRKETQYF. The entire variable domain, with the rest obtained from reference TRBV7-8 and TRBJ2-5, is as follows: GAGVSQSPRYKVAKRGQDVALRCDPISGHVSLFWYQQALGQGPEFLTYFQNEAQLDKSGLPSDRFFAERPEGSVSTLKIQRTQQEDSAVYLCASSPLGTSGRKETQYFGPGTRLLVL.